These T cell receptor beta chains were read from a single sample in a study of blood T cell repertoires in COVID-19. The table came from immunoSEQ multiplex PCR; TCRdb's copy has only in-frame clones and leaves some out. The sample records 220,000 or so clones, around 85% being singletons. Sample: PBMCs or T cells enriched from blood (not recorded which). The receptor source for this set is a woman aged 35 to 49 with acute COVID-19. Both conserved end residues are part of each CDR3. The order of the fields is D gene, V gene, J gene, clone size, CDR3 protein, CDR3 DNA. A D gene is named only where the DNA matches it firmly. Clone size, where shown, is once, few, many, or a class for clones that have expanded.

>TRBD1|TRBV19|TRBJ1-5|-
CASTPLGGDSNQPQHF
TGTGCCAGTACCCCCTTAGGGGGCGACAGCAATCAGCCCCAGCATTTT
>-|TRBV4-1|TRBJ2-2|-
CASSQEGARGTGELFF
TGCGCCAGCAGCCAAGAGGGGGCAAGGGGGACCGGGGAGCTGTTTTTT
>-|TRBV9|TRBJ1-6|few
CASSEGDSPLHF
TGTGCCAGCAGTGAGGGTGATTCACCCCTCCACTTT
>-|TRBV7-9|TRBJ1-5|many
CASSSCRVDSNQPQHF
TGTGCCAGCAGCTCCTGCAGGGTTGACAGCAATCAGCCCCAGCATTTT
>-|TRBV28|TRBJ1-6|-
CASTIIRGMDNSPLHF
TGTGCCAGCACCATCATAAGGGGGATGGATAATTCACCCCTCCACTTT
>TRBD1|TRBV19|TRBJ1-1|few
CASSRGQGGAEAFF
TGTGCCAGTAGTAGGGGACAGGGGGGAGCTGAAGCTTTCTTT
>-|TRBV4-1|TRBJ1-5|-
CASSHLKGNQPQHF
TGCGCCAGCAGCCACCTAAAAGGCAATCAGCCCCAGCATTTT
>-|TRBV5-1|TRBJ1-3|few
CASRETAKGNTIYF
TGCGCCAGCAGAGAGACAGCCAAGGGAAACACCATATATTTT
>TRBD2|TRBV9|TRBJ2-5|-
CASSVVPGGMGETQYF
TGTGCCAGCAGCGTAGTTCCGGGAGGAATGGGTGAGACCCAGTACTTC
>-|TRBV15|TRBJ1-2|once
CATSRGLNPRGYTF
TGTGCCACCAGCAGAGGGTTAAACCCGCGAGGCTACACCTTC
>-|TRBV5-6|TRBJ2-7|-
CASSSPGGGGHYEQYF
TGTGCCAGCAGCTCCCCGGGGGGAGGGGGGCACTACGAGCAGTACTTC
>-|TRBV20-1|TRBJ1-3|-
CSARTGNTIYF
TGCAGTGCTAGAACAGGAAACACCATATATTTT
>TRBD2|TRBV6-2/TRBV6-3|TRBJ2-2|few
CASSYLAGAPNTGELFF
TGTGCCAGCAGTTACTTAGCGGGGGCCCCGAACACCGGGGAGCTGTTTTTT
>-|TRBV7-3|TRBJ2-3|-
CASSPPSTDTQYF
TGTGCCAGCAGCCCCCCTAGCACAGATACGCAGTATTTT
>TRBD2|TRBV19|TRBJ2-1|-
CASSIGLAGVNEQFF
TGTGCCAGTAGTATCGGGCTAGCGGGAGTCAATGAGCAGTTCTTC
>-|TRBV4-1|TRBJ2-7|-
CASSLKRDTSYEQYF
TGCGCCAGCAGCTTGAAGCGGGACACCTCCTACGAGCAGTACTTC
>-|TRBV7-2|TRBJ2-5|-
CASSRPGETQYF
TGTGCCAGCAGCAGACCGGGAGAGACCCAGTACTTC
>TRBD2|TRBV10-3|TRBJ2-7|-
CAISDRGRGFSYEQYF
TGTGCCATCAGTGATCGTGGGCGGGGGTTCTCCTACGAGCAGTACTTC
>-|TRBV5-1|TRBJ2-7|-
CASSGALLGEQYF
TGCGCCAGCAGCGGGGCCTTATTGGGGGAGCAGTACTTC
>TRBD2|TRBV6-6|TRBJ2-7|-
CATSPLRESYEQYF
TGTGCCACCTCCCCCCTGCGGGAGAGCTACGAGCAGTACTTC
>TRBD2|TRBV6-2/TRBV6-3|TRBJ2-1|-
CASSSGLAIPGQFF
TGTGCCAGCAGTTCCGGACTAGCGATCCCTGGGCAGTTCTTC
>TRBD2|TRBV4-2|TRBJ2-1|few
CASSQGLAGVDEQFF
TGTGCCAGCAGCCAAGGGCTAGCGGGAGTTGATGAGCAGTTCTTC
>TRBD2|TRBV2|TRBJ2-3|-
CASSLETSGASTDTQYF
TGTGCCAGCAGTCTAGAGACTAGCGGGGCTAGCACAGATACGCAGTATTTT
>-|TRBV28|TRBJ2-7|-
CASTDAGTVSYEQYF
TGTGCCAGCACTGACGCCGGGACTGTTTCCTACGAGCAGTACTTC
>-|TRBV19|TRBJ1-6|-
CASTRPGDNSPLHF
TGTGCCAGTACCAGGCCGGGGGATAATTCACCCCTCCACTTT
>TRBD2|TRBV14|TRBJ2-7|-
CASSQGSGLAGVYEQYF
TGTGCCAGCAGCCAAGGGTCGGGCTTAGCGGGAGTCTACGAGCAGTACTTC
>TRBD1|TRBV2|TRBJ1-6|-
CASTRTGSHNSPLHF
TGTGCCAGCACCAGGACAGGGAGCCATAATTCACCCCTCCACTTT
>TRBD1|TRBV6-4|TRBJ1-1|once
CASSDAGTGAIAAFF
TGTGCCAGCAGTGACGCCGGGACAGGGGCGATAGCGGCTTTCTTT
>TRBD2|TRBV11-2|TRBJ2-1|-
CASSLGLAGGSVEQFF
TGTGCCAGCAGCTTAGGGCTAGCGGGAGGAAGTGTGGAGCAGTTCTTC
>TRBD2|TRBV4-1|TRBJ2-1|-
CASSQGGTRVNEQFF
TGCGCCAGCAGCCAAGGGGGGACTAGAGTAAATGAGCAGTTCTTC
>-|TRBV7-8|TRBJ2-1|-
CASSPAGYEQFF
TGTGCCAGCAGCCCGGCGGGTTATGAGCAGTTCTTC
>-|TRBV27|TRBJ2-1|-
CASSHQGNEQFF
TGTGCCAGCAGTCATCAGGGGAATGAGCAGTTCTTC
>TRBD1|TRBV5-1|TRBJ1-2|-
CASSLTKQGGRNYGYTF
TGCGCCAGCAGCTTAACAAAACAGGGGGGTCGCAACTATGGCTACACCTTC
>TRBD1|TRBV7-2|TRBJ2-7|-
CASSQDRDRTYEQYF
TGTGCCAGCAGCCAAGACCGGGACAGAACCTACGAGCAGTACTTC
>TRBD1|TRBV19|TRBJ1-3|-
CASSIVTGGAGGNTIYF
TGTGCCAGTAGTATAGTGACAGGGGGTGCGGGAGGAAACACCATATATTTT
>-|TRBV2|TRBJ2-3|-
CASRQLTDTQYF
TGTGCCAGCAGACAGCTCACAGATACGCAGTATTTT
>TRBD2|TRBV7-9|TRBJ2-1|-
CASSLLTSGGGGEQFF
TGTGCCAGCAGCTTGTTGACTAGCGGGGGTGGAGGTGAGCAGTTCTTC
>-|TRBV30|TRBJ1-4|-
CAWSQLQGRINEKLFF
TGTGCCTGGAGCCAATTGCAAGGGAGGATCAATGAAAAACTGTTTTTT
>-|TRBV5-4|TRBJ1-1|-
CASSLGGGNTEAFF
TGTGCCAGCAGCTTGGGAGGGGGAAACACTGAAGCTTTCTTT
>-|TRBV6-5|TRBJ1-5|-
CASSYAGSGNQPQHF
TGTGCCAGCAGTTACGCGGGGAGCGGCAATCAGCCCCAGCATTTT
>-|TRBV28|TRBJ2-7|-
CASRGSGRRYGEQYF
TGTGCCAGCCGGGGGTCCGGGAGACGGTATGGCGAGCAGTACTTC
>TRBD2|TRBV4-3|TRBJ2-7|-
CASSQSRTSGEGEQYF
TGCGCCAGCAGCCAGTCAAGGACTAGCGGGGAGGGCGAGCAGTACTTC
>-|TRBV3-1/TRBV3-2|TRBJ2-7|-
CASSQDVGRREQYF
TGTGCCAGCAGCCAAGATGTTGGGAGGAGAGAGCAGTACTTC
>-|TRBV13|TRBJ1-3|-
CASSKGSLGATGNTIYF
TGTGCCAGCAGCAAAGGGAGTCTGGGGGCTACTGGAAACACCATATATTTT
>-|TRBV6-4|TRBJ2-3|many
CASGDTSTDTQYF
TGTGCCAGCGGGGACACAAGCACAGATACGCAGTATTTT
>TRBD1|TRBV30|TRBJ2-3|-
CAWSPGQGRTDTQYF
TGTGCCTGGAGTCCCGGACAGGGTAGGACAGATACGCAGTATTTT
>-|TRBV10-3|TRBJ1-5|-
CAISEPGTGDQPQHF
TGTGCCATCAGTGAGCCGGGCACAGGAGATCAGCCCCAGCATTTT
>-|TRBV30|TRBJ2-7|-
CAWSGLVEQYF
TGTGCCTGGAGTGGACTGGTCGAGCAGTACTTC
>-|TRBV5-6|TRBJ1-1|once
CASSLGLAPNTEAFF
TGTGCCAGCAGCTTGGGACTCGCACCCAACACTGAAGCTTTCTTT
>TRBD2|TRBV18|TRBJ2-7|-
CASSPLPWTSGSEQYF
TGTGCCAGCTCACCACTGCCTTGGACTAGCGGGAGCGAGCAGTACTTC
>TRBD2|TRBV5-4|TRBJ2-3|once
CASSLSGWGTDTQYF
TGTGCCAGCAGCCTTAGCGGGTGGGGCACAGATACGCAGTATTTT
>TRBD2|TRBV6-1|TRBJ2-1|-
CASSVGGLAGSNEQFF
TGTGCCAGCAGTGTCGGCGGACTAGCGGGTAGCAATGAGCAGTTCTTC
>-|TRBV7-8|TRBJ2-3|-
CASSWRDAQSDTQYF
TGTGCCAGCAGCTGGAGGGACGCTCAATCAGATACGCAGTATTTT
>-|TRBV6-5|TRBJ2-7|-
CASWQGLEQYF
TGTGCCAGCTGGCAGGGTCTGGAGCAGTACTTC